This T cell receptor beta chain was recorded in a study of T cells in Graves' hyperthyroidism and ophthalmopathy. The CDR3 has 13 residues. Trimming took off 10 bases at V and 2 bases at J, with 12 bases between the two ends. The germline V gene has CDR1 KGHDR and CDR2 SFDVKD. RNA transcripts were the template for amplifying TCR beta CDR3 regions. TCR CDR3 regions were first amplified by RT-PCR with HTBI primers. TCRdb passed the multiplex PCR reads through MiXCR, listing each CDR3 protein once. The sample lists hundreds of thousands of distinct CDR3 sequences; about 14% were seen once. The chain carries TRBV24-1 and TRBJ2-3; perhaps TRBD2 as D (6 bases). This receptor was obtained from a woman aged 50 to 60 with Graves' ophthalmopathy. The sample taken for sequencing was blood. The CDR3 nucleotides read TGTGCCACGGGCCGGGGGTACACAGATACGCAGTATTTT. This translates into CATGRGYTDTQYF.